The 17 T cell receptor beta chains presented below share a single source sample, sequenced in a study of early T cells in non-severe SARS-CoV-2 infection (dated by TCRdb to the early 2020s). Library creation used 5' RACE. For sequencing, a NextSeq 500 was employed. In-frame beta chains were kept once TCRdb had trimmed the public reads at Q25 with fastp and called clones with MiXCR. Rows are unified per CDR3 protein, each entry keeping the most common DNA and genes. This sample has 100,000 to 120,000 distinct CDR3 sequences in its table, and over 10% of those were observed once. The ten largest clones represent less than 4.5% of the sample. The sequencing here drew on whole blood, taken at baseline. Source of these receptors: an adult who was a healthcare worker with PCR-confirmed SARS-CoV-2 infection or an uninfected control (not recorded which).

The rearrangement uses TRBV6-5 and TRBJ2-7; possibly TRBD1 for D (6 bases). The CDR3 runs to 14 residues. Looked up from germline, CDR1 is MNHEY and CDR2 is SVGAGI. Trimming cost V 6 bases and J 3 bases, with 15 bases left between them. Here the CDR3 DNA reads TGTGCCAGCAGGGGGGCCAAGGGCCGCTACGAGCAGTACTTC. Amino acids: CASRGAKGRYEQYF.

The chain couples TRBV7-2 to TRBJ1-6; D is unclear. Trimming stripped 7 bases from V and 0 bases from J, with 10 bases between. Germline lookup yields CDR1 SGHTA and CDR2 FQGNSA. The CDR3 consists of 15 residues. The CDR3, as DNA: TGTGCCAGCAATCTATCGGGCTCCTATAATTCACCCCTCCACTTT. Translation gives CASNLSGSYNSPLHF.

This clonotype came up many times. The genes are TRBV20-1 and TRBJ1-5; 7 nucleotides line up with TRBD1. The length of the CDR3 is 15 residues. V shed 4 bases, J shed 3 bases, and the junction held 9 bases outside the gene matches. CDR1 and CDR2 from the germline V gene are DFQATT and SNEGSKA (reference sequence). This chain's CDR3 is CSATVDGTDNQPQHF. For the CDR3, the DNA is TGCAGTGCTACCGTAGACGGGACAGACAATCAGCCCCAGCATTTT.

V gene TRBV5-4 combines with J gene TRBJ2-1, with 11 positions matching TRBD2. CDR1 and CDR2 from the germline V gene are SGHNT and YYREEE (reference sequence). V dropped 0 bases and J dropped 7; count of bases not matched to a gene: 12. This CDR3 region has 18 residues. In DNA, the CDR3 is TGTGCCAGCAGCTTGGAGGCTAGCGGGGGGCCTATACTTAATGAGCAGTTCTTC. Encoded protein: CASSLEASGGPILNEQFF.

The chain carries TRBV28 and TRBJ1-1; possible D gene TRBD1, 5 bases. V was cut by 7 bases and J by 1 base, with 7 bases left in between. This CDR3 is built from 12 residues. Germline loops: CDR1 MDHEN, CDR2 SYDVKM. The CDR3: CASIGANTEAFF. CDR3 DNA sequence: TGTGCCAGCATCGGGGCGAACACTGAAGCTTTCTTT.

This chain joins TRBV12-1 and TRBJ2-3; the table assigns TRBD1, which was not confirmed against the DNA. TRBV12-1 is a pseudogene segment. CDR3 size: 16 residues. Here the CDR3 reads CASSFRRRGSTDTQYF. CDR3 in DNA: TGTGCCAGCAGCTTTCGTAGGCGGGGGAGCACAGATACGCAGTATTTT.

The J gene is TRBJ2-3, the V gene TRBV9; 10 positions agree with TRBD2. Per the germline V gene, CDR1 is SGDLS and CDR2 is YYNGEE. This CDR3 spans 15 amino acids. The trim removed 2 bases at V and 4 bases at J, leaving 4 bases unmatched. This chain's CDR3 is CASSVTSGAPDTQYF. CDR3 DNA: TGTGCCAGCAGCGTCACTAGCGGGGCTCCAGATACGCAGTATTTT.

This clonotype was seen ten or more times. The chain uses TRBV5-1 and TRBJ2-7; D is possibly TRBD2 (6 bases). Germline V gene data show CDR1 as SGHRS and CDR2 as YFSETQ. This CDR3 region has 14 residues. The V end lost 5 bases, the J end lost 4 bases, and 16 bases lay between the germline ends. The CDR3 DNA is TGCGCCAGCAGACCGGGGGACGGCTCGTACGAGCAGTACTTC. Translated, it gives CASRPGDGSYEQYF.

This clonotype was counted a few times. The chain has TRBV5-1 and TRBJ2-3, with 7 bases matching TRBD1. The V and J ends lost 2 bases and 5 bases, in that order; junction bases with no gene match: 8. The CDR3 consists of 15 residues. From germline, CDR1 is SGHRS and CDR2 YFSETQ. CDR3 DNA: TGCGCCAGCAGCTTAACAGGGGCGGAAGAAGATACGCAGTATTTT. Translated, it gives CASSLTGAEEDTQYF.

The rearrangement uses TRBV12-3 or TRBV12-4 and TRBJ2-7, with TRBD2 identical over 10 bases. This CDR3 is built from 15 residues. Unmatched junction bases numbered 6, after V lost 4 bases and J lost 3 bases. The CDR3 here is CASSSPPSGGYEQYF. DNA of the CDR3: TGTGCCAGCAGTTCCCCTCCTAGCGGGGGCTACGAGCAGTACTTC.

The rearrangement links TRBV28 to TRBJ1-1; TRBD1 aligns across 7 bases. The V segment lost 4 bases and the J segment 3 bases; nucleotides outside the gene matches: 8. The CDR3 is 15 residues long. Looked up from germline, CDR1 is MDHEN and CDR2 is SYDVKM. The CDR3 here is CASSSPGGRDTEAFF. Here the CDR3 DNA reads TGTGCCAGCAGTTCCCCAGGGGGAAGGGACACTGAAGCTTTCTTT.

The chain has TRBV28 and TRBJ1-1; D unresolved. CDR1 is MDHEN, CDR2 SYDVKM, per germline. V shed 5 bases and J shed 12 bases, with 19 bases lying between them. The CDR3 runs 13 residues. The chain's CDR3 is CASSRSELRATFF. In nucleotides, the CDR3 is TGTGCCAGCAGTCGATCGGAACTTAGAGCTACTTTCTTT.

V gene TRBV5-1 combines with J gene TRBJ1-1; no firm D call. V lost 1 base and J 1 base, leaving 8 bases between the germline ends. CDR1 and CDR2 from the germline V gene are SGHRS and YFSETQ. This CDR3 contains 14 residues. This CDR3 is CASSLLTGNTEAFF. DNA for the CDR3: TGCGCCAGCAGCTTGTTGACCGGGAACACTGAAGCTTTCTTT. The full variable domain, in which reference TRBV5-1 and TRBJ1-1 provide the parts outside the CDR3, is KAGVTQTPRYLIKTRGQQVTLSCSPISGHRSVSWYQQTPGQGLQFLFEYFSETQRNKGNFPGRFSGRQFSNSRSEMNVSTLELGDSALYLCASSLLTGNTEAFFGQGTRLTVV.

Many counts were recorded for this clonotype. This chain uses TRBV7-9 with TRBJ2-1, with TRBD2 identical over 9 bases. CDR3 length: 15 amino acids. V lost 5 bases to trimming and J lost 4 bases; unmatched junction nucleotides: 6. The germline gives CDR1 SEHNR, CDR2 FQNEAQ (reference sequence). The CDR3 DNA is TGTGCCAGCAGCATATTAGCGGGAGAATACAATGAGCAGTTCTTC. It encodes CASSILAGEYNEQFF. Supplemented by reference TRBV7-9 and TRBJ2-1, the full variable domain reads DTGVSQNPRHKITKRGQNVTFRCDPISEHNRLYWYRQTLGQGPEFLTYFQNEAQLEKSRLLSDRFSAERPKGSFSTLEIQRTEQGDSAMYLCASSILAGEYNEQFFGPGTRLTVL.

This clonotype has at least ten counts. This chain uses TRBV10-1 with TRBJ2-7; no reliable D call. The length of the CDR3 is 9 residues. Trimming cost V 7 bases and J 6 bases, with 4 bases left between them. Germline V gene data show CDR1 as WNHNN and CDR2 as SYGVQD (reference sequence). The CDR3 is CASKIEQYF. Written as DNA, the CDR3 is TGCGCCAGCAAAATCGAGCAGTACTTC.

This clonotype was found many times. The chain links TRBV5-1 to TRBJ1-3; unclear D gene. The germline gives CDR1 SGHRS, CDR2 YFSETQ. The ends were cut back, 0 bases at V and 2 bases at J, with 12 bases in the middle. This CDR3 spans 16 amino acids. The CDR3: CASSLGGSLTGNTIYF. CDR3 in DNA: TGCGCCAGCAGCTTGGGAGGGAGCCTGACTGGAAACACCATATATTTT.

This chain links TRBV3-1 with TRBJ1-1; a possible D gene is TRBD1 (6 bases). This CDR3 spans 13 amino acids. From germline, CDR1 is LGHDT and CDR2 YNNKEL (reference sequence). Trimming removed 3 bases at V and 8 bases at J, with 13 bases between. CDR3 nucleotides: TGTGCCAGCAGCCAGGGACGTCAGGGGGAAGCTTTCTTT. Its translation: CASSQGRQGEAFF.